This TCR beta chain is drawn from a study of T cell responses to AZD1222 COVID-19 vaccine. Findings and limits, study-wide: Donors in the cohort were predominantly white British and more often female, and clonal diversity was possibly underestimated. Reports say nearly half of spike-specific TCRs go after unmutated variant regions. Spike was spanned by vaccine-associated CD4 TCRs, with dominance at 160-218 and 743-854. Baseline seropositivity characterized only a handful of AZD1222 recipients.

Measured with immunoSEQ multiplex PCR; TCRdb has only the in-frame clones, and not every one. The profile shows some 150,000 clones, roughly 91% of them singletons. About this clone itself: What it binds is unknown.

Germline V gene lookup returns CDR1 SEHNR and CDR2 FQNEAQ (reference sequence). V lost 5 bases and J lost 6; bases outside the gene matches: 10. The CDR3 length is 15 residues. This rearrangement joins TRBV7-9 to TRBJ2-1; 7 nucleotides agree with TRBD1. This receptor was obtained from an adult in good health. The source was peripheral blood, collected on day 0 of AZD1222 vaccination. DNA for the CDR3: TGTGCCAGCAGCCCCGACAGGGTTATCGTCAATGAGCAGTTCTTC. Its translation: CASSPDRVIVNEQFF.